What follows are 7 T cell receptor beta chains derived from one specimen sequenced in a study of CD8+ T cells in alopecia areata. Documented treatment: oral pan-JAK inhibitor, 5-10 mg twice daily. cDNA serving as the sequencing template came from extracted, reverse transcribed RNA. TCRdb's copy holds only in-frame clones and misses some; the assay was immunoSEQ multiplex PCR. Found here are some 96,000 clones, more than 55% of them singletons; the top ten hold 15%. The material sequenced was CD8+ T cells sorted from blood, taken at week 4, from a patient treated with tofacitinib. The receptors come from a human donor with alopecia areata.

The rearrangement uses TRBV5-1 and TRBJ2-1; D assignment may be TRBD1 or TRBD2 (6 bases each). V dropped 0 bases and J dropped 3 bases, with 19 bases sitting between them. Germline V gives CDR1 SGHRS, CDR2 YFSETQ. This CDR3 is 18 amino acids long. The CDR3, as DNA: TGCGCCAGCAGCTTGGCCCTTCGGGGGACATACGACTACAATGAGCAGTTCTTC. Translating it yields CASSLALRGTYDYNEQFF.

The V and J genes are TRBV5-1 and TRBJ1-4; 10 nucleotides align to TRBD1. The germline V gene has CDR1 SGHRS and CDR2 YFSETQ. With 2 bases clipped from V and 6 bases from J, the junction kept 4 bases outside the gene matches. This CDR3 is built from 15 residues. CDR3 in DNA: TGCGCCAGCAGCTTAGGGACAGGGGATTATGAAAAACTGTTTTTT. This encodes CASSLGTGDYEKLFF.

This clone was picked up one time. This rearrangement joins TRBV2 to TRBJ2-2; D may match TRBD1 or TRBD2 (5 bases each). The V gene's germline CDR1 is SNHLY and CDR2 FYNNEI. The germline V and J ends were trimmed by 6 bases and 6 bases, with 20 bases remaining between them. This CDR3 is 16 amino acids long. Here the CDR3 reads CASRSLGVQMAGELFF. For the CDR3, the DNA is TGTGCCAGCAGGTCCTTGGGGGTACAAATGGCCGGGGAGCTGTTTTTT. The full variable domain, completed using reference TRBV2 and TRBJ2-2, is EPEVTQTPSHQVTQMGQEVILRCVPISNHLYFYWYRQILGQKVEFLVSFYNNEISEKSEIFDDQFSVERPDGSNFTLKIRSTKLEDSAMYFCASRSLGVQMAGELFFGEGSRLTVL.

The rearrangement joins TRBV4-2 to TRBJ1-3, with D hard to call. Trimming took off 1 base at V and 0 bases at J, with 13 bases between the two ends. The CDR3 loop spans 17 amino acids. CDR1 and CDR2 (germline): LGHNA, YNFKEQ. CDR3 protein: CASSQVARVISGNTIYF. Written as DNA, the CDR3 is TGTGCCAGCAGCCAAGTTGCTCGGGTCATCTCTGGAAACACCATATATTTT.

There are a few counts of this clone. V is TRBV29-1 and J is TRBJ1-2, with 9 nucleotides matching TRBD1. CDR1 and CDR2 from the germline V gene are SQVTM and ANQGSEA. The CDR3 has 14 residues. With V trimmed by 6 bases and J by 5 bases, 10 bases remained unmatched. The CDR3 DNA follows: TGCAGCGTCCAAGAAGGGACAGGGCGGTATGGCTACACCTTC. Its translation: CSVQEGTGRYGYTF.

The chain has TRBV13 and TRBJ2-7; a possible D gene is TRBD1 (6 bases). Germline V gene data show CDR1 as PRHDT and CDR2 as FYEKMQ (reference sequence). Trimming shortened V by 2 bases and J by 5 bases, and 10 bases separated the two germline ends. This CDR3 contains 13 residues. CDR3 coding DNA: TGTGCCAGCAGCTTAAGGGGGAGAGACGAGCAGTACTTC. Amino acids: CASSLRGRDEQYF.

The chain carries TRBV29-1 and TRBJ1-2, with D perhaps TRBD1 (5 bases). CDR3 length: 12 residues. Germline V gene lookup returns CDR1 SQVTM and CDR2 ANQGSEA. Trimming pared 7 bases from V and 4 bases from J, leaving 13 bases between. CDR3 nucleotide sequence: TGCAGCGGCGGGGGGACGGTCTATGGCTACACCTTC. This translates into CSGGGTVYGYTF.